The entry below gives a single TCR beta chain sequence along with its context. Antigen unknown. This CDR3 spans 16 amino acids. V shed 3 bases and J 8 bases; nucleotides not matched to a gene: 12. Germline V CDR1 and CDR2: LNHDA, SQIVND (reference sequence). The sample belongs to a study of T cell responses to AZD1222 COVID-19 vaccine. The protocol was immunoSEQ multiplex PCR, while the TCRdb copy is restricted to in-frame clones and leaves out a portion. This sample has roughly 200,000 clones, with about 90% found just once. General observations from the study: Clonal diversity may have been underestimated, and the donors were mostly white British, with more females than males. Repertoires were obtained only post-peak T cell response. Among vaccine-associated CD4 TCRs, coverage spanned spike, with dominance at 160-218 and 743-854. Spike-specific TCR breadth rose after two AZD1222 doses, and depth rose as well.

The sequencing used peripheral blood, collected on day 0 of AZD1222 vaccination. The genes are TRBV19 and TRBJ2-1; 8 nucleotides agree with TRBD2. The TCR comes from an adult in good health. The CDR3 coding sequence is TGTGCCAGTAGTATCTACACTGGCGGGGGGATCGATGAGCAGTTCTTC. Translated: CASSIYTGGGIDEQFF.